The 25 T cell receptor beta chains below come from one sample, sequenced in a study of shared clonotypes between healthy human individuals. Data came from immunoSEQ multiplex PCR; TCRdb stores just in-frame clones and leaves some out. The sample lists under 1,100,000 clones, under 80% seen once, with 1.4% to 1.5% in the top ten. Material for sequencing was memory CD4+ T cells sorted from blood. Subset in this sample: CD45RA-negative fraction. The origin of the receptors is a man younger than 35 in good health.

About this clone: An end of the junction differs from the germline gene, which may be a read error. DNA for the CDR3: TGTGCCGGCAGAAACCAGGGGATTAGCAGCGGCTACACCTTC. This gives the protein CAGRNQGISSGYTF. The chain combines TRBV28 with TRBJ1-2; possible D gene TRBD1, 6 bases. CDR1 and CDR2 from the germline V gene are MDHEN and SYDVKM. The CDR3 is made up of 14 amino acids.

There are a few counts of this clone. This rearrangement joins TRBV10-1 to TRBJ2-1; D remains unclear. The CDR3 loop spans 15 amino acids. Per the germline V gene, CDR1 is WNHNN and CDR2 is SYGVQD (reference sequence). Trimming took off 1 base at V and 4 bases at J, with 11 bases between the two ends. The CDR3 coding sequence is TGCGCCAGCAGTGAGTACGGGCCACCTTACAATGAGCAGTTCTTC. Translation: CASSEYGPPYNEQFF.

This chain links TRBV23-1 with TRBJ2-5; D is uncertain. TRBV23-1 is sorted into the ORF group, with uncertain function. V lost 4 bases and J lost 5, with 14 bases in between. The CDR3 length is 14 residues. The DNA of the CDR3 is TGCGCCAGCAGTCCGGGCCGGTTGCGGGAGACCCAGTACTTC. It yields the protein CASSPGRLRETQYF.

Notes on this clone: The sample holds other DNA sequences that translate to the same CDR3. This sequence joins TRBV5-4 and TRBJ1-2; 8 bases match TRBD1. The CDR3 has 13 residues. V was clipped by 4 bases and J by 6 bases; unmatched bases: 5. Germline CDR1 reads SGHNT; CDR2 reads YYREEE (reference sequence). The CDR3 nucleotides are TGTGCCAGCAGCGTGGACAGGGTAGATGGCTACACCTTC. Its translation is CASSVDRVDGYTF.

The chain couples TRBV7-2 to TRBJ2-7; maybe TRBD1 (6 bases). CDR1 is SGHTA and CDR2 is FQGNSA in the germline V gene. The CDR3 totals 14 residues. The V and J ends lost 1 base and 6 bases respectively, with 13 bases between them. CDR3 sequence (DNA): TGTGCCAGCAGCTTAGTCACAGGGTTGCGCGAGCAGTACTTC. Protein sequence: CASSLVTGLREQYF.

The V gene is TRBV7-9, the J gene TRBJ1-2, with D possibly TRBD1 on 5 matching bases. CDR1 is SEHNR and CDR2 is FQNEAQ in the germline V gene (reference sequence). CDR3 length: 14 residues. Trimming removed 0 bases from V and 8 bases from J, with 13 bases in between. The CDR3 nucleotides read TGTGCCAGCAGCTTAGCGCTTGTAGGGGTAGGCTACACCTTC. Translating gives CASSLALVGVGYTF. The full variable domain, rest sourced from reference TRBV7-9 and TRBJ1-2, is DTGVSQNPRHKITKRGQNVTFRCDPISEHNRLYWYRQTLGQGPEFLTYFQNEAQLEKSRLLSDRFSAERPKGSFSTLEIQRTEQGDSAMYLCASSLALVGVGYTFGSGTRLTVV.

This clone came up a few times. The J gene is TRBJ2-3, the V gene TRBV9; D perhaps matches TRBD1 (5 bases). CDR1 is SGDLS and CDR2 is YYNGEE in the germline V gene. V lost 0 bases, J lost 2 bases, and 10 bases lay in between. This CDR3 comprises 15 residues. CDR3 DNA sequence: TGTGCCAGCAGCGTAGGCGGACATCCCACAGATACGCAGTATTTT. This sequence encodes CASSVGGHPTDTQYF.

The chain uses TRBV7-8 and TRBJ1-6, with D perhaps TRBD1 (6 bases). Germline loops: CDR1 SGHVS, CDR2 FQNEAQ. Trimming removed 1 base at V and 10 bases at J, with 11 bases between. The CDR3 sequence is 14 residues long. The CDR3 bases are TGTGCCAGCAGCTTAGTACAGGGAGGCTCACCCCTCCACTTT. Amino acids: CASSLVQGGSPLHF.

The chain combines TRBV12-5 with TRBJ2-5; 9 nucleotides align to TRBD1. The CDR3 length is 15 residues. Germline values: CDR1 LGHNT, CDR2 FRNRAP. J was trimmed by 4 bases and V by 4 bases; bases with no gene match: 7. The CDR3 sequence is CASGSGTGWGETQYF. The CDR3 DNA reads TGTGCTAGTGGTTCAGGGACAGGGTGGGGAGAGACCCAGTACTTC.

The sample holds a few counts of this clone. The DNA of the CDR3 is TGCGCCAGCAGCCAAGACGGAGGGATGGGCACTGAAGCTTTCTTT. As protein: CASSQDGGMGTEAFF. The chain carries TRBV4-3 and TRBJ1-1; D is unclear. The CDR3 consists of 15 residues. Germline-derived CDR1 and CDR2 are LGHNA and YSLEER. V was shortened by 0 bases and J by 4 bases, with 12 bases between the two germline ends.

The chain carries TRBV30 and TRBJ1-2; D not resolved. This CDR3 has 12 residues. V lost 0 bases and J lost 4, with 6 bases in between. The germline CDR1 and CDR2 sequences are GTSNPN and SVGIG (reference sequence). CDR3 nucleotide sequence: TGTGCCTGGAGTGTAAGGGCCTATGGCTACACCTTC. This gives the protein CAWSVRAYGYTF.

CDR3 amino acids: CAISLDRAEAFF. The CDR3 region has the DNA TGTGCCATCAGCCTAGACAGGGCTGAAGCTTTCTTT. V gene TRBV10-3 combines with J gene TRBJ1-1; 7 nucleotides line up with TRBD1. The germline gives CDR1 ENHRY, CDR2 SYGVKD. The CDR3 has 12 amino acids. The ends lost 6 bases at V and 6 bases at J; junction bases unmatched: 4.

CDR3 amino acids: CASSLESRAYADTQYF. CDR3 DNA sequence: TGTGCCAGCAGCTTAGAATCTAGGGCTTATGCAGATACGCAGTATTTT. The chain recombines TRBV11-2 with TRBJ2-3; D gene ambiguous. The V end was cut by 0 bases, the J end by 4 bases, with 14 bases between. The CDR3 loop spans 16 amino acids. Germline V gene data show CDR1 as SGHAT and CDR2 as FQNNGV.

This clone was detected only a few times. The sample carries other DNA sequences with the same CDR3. The CDR3 region is CASSMAGTNTGELFF. The CDR3 DNA follows: TGTGCCAGTAGTATGGCGGGGACGAACACCGGGGAGCTGTTTTTT. The chain has TRBV19 and TRBJ2-2; a weak D match, TRBD2 (6 bases). The CDR3 covers 15 residues. V was shortened by 3 bases and J by 0 bases, with 8 bases between the two germline ends. Germline V gene data show CDR1 as LNHDA and CDR2 as SQIVND (reference sequence). The full variable domain, in which reference TRBV19 and TRBJ2-2 provide the parts outside the CDR3, is DGGITQSPKYLFRKEGQNVTLSCEQNLNHDAMYWYRQDPGQGLRLIYYSQIVNDFQKGDIAEGYSVSREKKESFPLTVTSAQKNPTAFYLCASSMAGTNTGELFFGEGSRLTVL.

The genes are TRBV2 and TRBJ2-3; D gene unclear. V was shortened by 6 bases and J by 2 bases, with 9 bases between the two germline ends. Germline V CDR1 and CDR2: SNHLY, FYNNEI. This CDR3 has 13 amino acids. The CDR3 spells CASRAPLTDTQYF. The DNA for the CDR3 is TGTGCCAGCAGGGCTCCACTCACAGATACGCAGTATTTT.

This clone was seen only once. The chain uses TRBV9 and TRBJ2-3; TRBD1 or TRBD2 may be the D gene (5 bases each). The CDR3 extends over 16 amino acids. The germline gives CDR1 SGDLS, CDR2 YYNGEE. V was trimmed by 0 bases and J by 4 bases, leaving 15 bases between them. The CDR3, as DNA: TGTGCCAGCAGCGTAGGGCAGGGAGAGCGTGCAGATACGCAGTATTTT. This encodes CASSVGQGERADTQYF.

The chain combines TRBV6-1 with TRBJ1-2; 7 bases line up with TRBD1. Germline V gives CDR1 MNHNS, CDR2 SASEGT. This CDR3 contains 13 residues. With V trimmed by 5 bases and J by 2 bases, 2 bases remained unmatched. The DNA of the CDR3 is TGTGCCAGCAGTATGACAGGGAACTATGGCTACACCTTC. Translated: CASSMTGNYGYTF.

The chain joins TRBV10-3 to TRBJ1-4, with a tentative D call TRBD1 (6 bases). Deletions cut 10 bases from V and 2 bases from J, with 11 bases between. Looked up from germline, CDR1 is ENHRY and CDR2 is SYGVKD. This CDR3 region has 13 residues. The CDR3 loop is CATRQGTNEKLFF. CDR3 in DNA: TGTGCCACGCGGCAGGGGACTAATGAAAAACTGTTTTTT.

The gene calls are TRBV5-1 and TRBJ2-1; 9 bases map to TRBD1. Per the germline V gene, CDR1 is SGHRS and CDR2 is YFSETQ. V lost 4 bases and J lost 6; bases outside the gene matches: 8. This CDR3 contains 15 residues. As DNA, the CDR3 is TGCGCCAGCAGCGGTGGACAGGGGAGGGGCAATGAGCAGTTCTTC. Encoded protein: CASSGGQGRGNEQFF.

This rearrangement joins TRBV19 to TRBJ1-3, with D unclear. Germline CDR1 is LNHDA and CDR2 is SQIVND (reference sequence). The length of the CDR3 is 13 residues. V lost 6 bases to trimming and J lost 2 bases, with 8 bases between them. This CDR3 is CASSPGTGNTIYF. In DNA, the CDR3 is TGTGCCAGTAGCCCGGGCACTGGAAACACCATATATTTT.

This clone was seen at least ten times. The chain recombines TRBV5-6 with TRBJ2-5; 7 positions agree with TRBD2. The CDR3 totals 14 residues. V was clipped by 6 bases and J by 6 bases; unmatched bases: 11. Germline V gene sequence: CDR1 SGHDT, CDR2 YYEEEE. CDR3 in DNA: TGTGCCAGCACCTTTATAAGCGGGACCAAGACCCAGTACTTC. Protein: CASTFISGTKTQYF. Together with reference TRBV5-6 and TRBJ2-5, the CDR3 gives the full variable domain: DAGVTQSPTHLIKTRGQQVTLRCSPKSGHDTVSWYQQALGQGPQFIFQYYEEEERQRGNFPDRFSGHQFPNYSSELNVNALLLGDSALYLCASTFISGTKTQYFGPGTRLLVL.

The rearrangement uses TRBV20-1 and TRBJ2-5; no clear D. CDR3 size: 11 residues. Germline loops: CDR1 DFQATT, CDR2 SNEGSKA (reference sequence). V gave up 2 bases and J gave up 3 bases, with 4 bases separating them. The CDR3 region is CSARSEETQYF. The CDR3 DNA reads TGCAGTGCTAGAAGTGAAGAGACCCAGTACTTC.

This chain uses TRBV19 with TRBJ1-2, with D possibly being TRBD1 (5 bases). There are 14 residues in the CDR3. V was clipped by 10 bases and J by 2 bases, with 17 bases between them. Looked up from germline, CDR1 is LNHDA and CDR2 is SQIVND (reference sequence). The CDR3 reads CATKIDQGNYGYTF. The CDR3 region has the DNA TGTGCCACCAAGATTGACCAGGGAAACTATGGCTACACCTTC.

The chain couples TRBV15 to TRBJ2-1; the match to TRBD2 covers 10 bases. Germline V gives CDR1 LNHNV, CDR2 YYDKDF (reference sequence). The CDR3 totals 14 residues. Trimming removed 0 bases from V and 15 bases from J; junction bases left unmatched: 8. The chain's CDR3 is CATSRDEREGPSFF. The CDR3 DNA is TGTGCCACCAGCAGAGACGAGCGGGAGGGTCCATCGTTCTTC.

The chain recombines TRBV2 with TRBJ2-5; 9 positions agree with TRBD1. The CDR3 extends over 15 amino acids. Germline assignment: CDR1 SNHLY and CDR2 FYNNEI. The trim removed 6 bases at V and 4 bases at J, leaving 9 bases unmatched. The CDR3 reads CASSYYGTGSETQYF. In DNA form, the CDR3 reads TGTGCCAGCAGCTACTACGGGACAGGGTCAGAGACCCAGTACTTC.